This T cell receptor beta chain was sequenced during a study of graft-versus-host responses after intestinal transplantation. Study overall: Isolated intestinal, liver-intestinal, or multivisceral transplants were what recipients had. Every recipient had anti-thymocyte globulin induction and around 3 years of tacrolimus plus steroids. General study results and limits: Graft-donor T cell macrochimerism in patients accompanied high graft-versus-host to host-versus-graft clonal ratios in allografts.

CDR1 is MNHNS and CDR2 is SASEGT in the germline V gene. The CDR3 is 13 amino acids. Trimming left V 11 bases short and J 3 bases short, with 14 bases between. In its sample, this clone was seen once. The antigen is not known. Repertoires were generated with immunoSEQ multiplex PCR, while TCRdb's copy carries only in-frame clones and drops some. The sample contains roughly 27,000 clones, around four fifths of which appear only once. The rearrangement uses TRBV6-1 and TRBJ1-5, with D perhaps matching TRBD1 (6 bases). The TCR sequence derives from a human patient who received an intestinal transplant, so some T cells may come from the graft donor. The material was PBMCs, obtained around 29 days after intestinal transplant. The DNA for the CDR3 is TGTGCCGTCAAGGACAGCTACAATCAGCCCCAGCATTTT. Translating it yields CAVKDSYNQPQHF.